A selection of T cell receptor beta chains follows, all from one sample in a study of technical replicates of blood from a few donors. Using immunoSEQ multiplex PCR, the repertoire was profiled, and TCRdb retains in-frame clones only, with some absent. Found here are some 76,000 clones, approximately 94% of them singletons; the top ten hold 0.3% to 0.5%. The material sequenced was T cells isolated from PBMCs. The receptors come from a human donor in good health. The CDR3 runs from the conserved cysteine through the conserved F or W. D genes are given only for firm matches. Clone size is given for some rows only: seen once, a few or many times, or a class if the clone is expanded.

DNA: TGCAGCGTTGAAGGAGATAGCAATCAGCCCCAGCATTTT
CDR3: CSVEGDSNQPQHF
size: .
D: .
V: TRBV29-1
J: TRBJ1-5

DNA: TGTGCCAGCAGCCTGGGACAGCACTACGAGCAGTACTTC
CDR3: CASSLGQHYEQYF
size: .
D: TRBD1
V: TRBV6-5
J: TRBJ2-7

DNA: TGTGCCAGCAGTTTATCGGCCGGGACAGGGAGGAACACTGAAGCTTTCTTT
CDR3: CASSLSAGTGRNTEAFF
size: .
D: TRBD1
V: TRBV27
J: TRBJ1-1

DNA: TGCGCCAGCAGCAGGGACTTCGATGAGCAGTTCTTC
CDR3: CASSRDFDEQFF
size: .
D: .
V: TRBV4-1
J: TRBJ2-1

DNA: TGCGCCAGCAGCCAAGGGAGGGCAGGGATCTACGAGCAGTACTTC
CDR3: CASSQGRAGIYEQYF
size: .
D: .
V: TRBV4-1
J: TRBJ2-7

DNA: TGTGCCAGCAGCCAGGGGAACAGTAATCAGCCCCAGCATTTT
CDR3: CASSQGNSNQPQHF
size: .
D: .
V: TRBV11-3
J: TRBJ1-5

DNA: TGTGCCAGCAGATCAGGATGGAAGGCCGAGAACACTGAAGCTTTCTTT
CDR3: CASRSGWKAENTEAFF
size: .
D: .
V: TRBV6-6
J: TRBJ1-1

DNA: TGTGCCAGCAGCGGATACCAAGAGGGACTACCCTACGAGCAGTACTTC
CDR3: CASSGYQEGLPYEQYF
size: .
D: TRBD2
V: TRBV9
J: TRBJ2-7

DNA: TGTGCCAGCAGTTTGTTTGGGACAGGGCCAAATGAGCAGTTCTTC
CDR3: CASSLFGTGPNEQFF
size: .
D: TRBD1
V: TRBV27
J: TRBJ2-1

DNA: TGTGCCAGCAGCCAGGGTGTATGGGACAGGGAGTACAATGAGCAGTTCTTC
CDR3: CASSQGVWDREYNEQFF
size: .
D: TRBD1
V: TRBV7-6
J: TRBJ2-1

DNA: TGCGCCAGCAGCCAAGGACAGGGGGTGGATGAAAAACTGTTTTTT
CDR3: CASSQGQGVDEKLFF
size: .
D: TRBD1
V: TRBV4-1
J: TRBJ1-4

DNA: TGTGCCAGCAGCTTAGGACAGGGCGACACCATATATTTT
CDR3: CASSLGQGDTIYF
size: .
D: TRBD1
V: TRBV7-2
J: TRBJ1-3

DNA: TGTGCCATCAGTGACCTGAGGGCCCAAGAGACCCAGTACTTC
CDR3: CAISDLRAQETQYF
size: .
D: .
V: TRBV10-3
J: TRBJ2-5

DNA: TGTGCCAGCAGTGAGGTATTGGAGTTGAACACTGAAGCTTTCTTT
CDR3: CASSEVLELNTEAFF
size: .
D: .
V: TRBV6-1
J: TRBJ1-1

DNA: TGTGCCAGTAGTATAGGTATCGAGCAGTACTTC
CDR3: CASSIGIEQYF
size: .
D: .
V: TRBV19
J: TRBJ2-7

DNA: TGTGCCAGCAGTTTATCTTCACAAGATACGCAGTATTTT
CDR3: CASSLSSQDTQYF
size: .
D: .
V: TRBV6-5
J: TRBJ2-3

DNA: TGTGCCAGCAGTTCAACGACTGTCACTGAAGCTTTCTTT
CDR3: CASSSTTVTEAFF
size: .
D: .
V: TRBV27
J: TRBJ1-1

DNA: TGTGCCAGCAGCGGGACAGGCCATTCCTACGAGCAGTACTTC
CDR3: CASSGTGHSYEQYF
size: .
D: TRBD1
V: TRBV9
J: TRBJ2-7

DNA: TGTGCCAGCAGTTACGGGACTAGCGGATACTACGAGCAGTACTTC
CDR3: CASSYGTSGYYEQYF
size: .
D: TRBD2
V: TRBV6-5
J: TRBJ2-7

DNA: TGTGCCAGCAGCTCGACCGGGACAGGGATAAGAGGAGATACGCAGTATTTT
CDR3: CASSSTGTGIRGDTQYF
size: once
D: TRBD1
V: TRBV7-9
J: TRBJ2-3

DNA: TGTGCCAGCAGTTTATGGGCGGAAGGACACGCCACAGATACGCAGTATTTT
CDR3: CASSLWAEGHATDTQYF
size: .
D: .
V: TRBV27
J: TRBJ2-3

DNA: TGTGCCAGCTCCACAGGAGAGTATGGCTACACCTTC
CDR3: CASSTGEYGYTF
size: .
D: .
V: TRBV18
J: TRBJ1-2

DNA: TGTGCCAGCAGTGTGTACTTAGCTAACACCGGGGAGCTGTTTTTT
CDR3: CASSVYLANTGELFF
size: .
D: .
V: TRBV27
J: TRBJ2-2

DNA: TGTGCCAGCAGTTCCCTGCGGGGGCGATACTATGGCTACACCTTC
CDR3: CASSSLRGRYYGYTF
size: .
D: .
V: TRBV28
J: TRBJ1-2

DNA: TGTGCCTGTCCGGGACAGGGGGCCGGGACTGAAGCTTTCTTT
CDR3: CACPGQGAGTEAFF
size: .
D: TRBD1
V: TRBV30
J: TRBJ1-1

DNA: TGTGCCAGCAGCCCCGGGGACAGCCTCAATCAGCCCCAGCATTTT
CDR3: CASSPGDSLNQPQHF
size: .
D: TRBD1
V: TRBV5-6
J: TRBJ1-5

DNA: TGTGCCAGCTCAACAGAGGGGGCTTGGTCCTACGAGCAGTACTTC
CDR3: CASSTEGAWSYEQYF
size: .
D: TRBD1
V: TRBV18
J: TRBJ2-7

DNA: TGTGCCAGCAGCGCACAACGGGGACTAGCGGGAGAACGTACCTACAATGAGCAGTTCTTC
CDR3: CASSAQRGLAGERTYNEQFF
size: .
D: TRBD2
V: TRBV9
J: TRBJ2-1

DNA: TGTGCCAGCAGTGTGCAGGGGCTCACTGAAGCTTTCTTT
CDR3: CASSVQGLTEAFF
size: .
D: .
V: TRBV6-1
J: TRBJ1-1

DNA: TGTGCCAGCAGTTACGTTCCATCCTACGAGCAGTACTTC
CDR3: CASSYVPSYEQYF
size: .
D: .
V: TRBV6-5
J: TRBJ2-7

DNA: TGTGCCAGTTCCAGGGGCCAGAACACTGAAGCTTTCTTT
CDR3: CASSRGQNTEAFF
size: .
D: .
V: TRBV6-5
J: TRBJ1-1

DNA: TGTGCCAGCAGCCCCAACAGGGCTCAGCCCCAGCATTTT
CDR3: CASSPNRAQPQHF
size: .
D: .
V: TRBV7-6
J: TRBJ1-5

DNA: TGTGCCAGCAGCGGGCAGGGGGACGAGACCCAGTACTTC
CDR3: CASSGQGDETQYF
size: once
D: TRBD1
V: TRBV7-9
J: TRBJ2-5

DNA: TGTGCCAGCAGCCTCGGAAACACCATATATTTT
CDR3: CASSLGNTIYF
size: .
D: .
V: TRBV9
J: TRBJ1-3

DNA: TGTGCCAGCAGTTCCTTCTCCGGGAACACTGAAGCTTTCTTT
CDR3: CASSSFSGNTEAFF
size: few
D: .
V: TRBV28
J: TRBJ1-1

DNA: TGTGCCAGCAGCTTACTCGGTACTAACTATGGCTACACCTTC
CDR3: CASSLLGTNYGYTF
size: once
D: .
V: TRBV7-9
J: TRBJ1-2

DNA: TGCGCCAGCAGCCAATCTAGTGGAAACACAGATACGCAGTATTTT
CDR3: CASSQSSGNTDTQYF
size: .
D: .
V: TRBV4-3
J: TRBJ2-3

DNA: TGTGCCAGCAGCTCAGGTGGCTACACCTTC
CDR3: CASSSGGYTF
size: few
D: .
V: TRBV28
J: TRBJ1-2

DNA: TGCGCCAGCAGCTTGGAACTAGCGGGAGAAGAGACCCAGTACTTC
CDR3: CASSLELAGEETQYF
size: .
D: TRBD2
V: TRBV5-1
J: TRBJ2-5

DNA: TGTGCCAGCAGCCCAGTGGGTAGCGGTTATGAGCAGTTCTTC
CDR3: CASSPVGSGYEQFF
size: .
D: .
V: TRBV4-2
J: TRBJ2-1

DNA: TGTGCCAGACAGGACCAAAACGGGGGCTACGAGCAGTACTTC
CDR3: CARQDQNGGYEQYF
size: .
D: .
V: TRBV2
J: TRBJ2-7

DNA: TGCGCCAGCAGTCATACAAGATCACAAAGCTCCTACAATGAGCAGTTCTTC
CDR3: CASSHTRSQSSYNEQFF
size: .
D: .
V: TRBV4-1
J: TRBJ2-1